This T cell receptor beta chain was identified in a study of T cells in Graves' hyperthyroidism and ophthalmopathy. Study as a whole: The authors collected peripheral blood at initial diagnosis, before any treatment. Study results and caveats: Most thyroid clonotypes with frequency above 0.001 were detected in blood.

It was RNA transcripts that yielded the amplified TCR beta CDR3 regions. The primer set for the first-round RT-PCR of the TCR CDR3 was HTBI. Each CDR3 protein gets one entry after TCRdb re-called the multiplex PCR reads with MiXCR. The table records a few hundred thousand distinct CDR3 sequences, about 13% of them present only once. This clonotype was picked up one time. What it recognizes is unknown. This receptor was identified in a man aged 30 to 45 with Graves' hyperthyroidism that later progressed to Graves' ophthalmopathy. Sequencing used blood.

The CDR3 DNA is TGTGCCACCAGTGATTTTAAGGGGACCCAGTACTTC. This encodes CATSDFKGTQYF. J is TRBJ2-5 and V is TRBV24-1, with D uncertain. The germline V gene has CDR1 KGHDR and CDR2 SFDVKD. Trimming cost V 1 base and J 7 bases, with 6 bases left between them. This CDR3 spans 12 amino acids.